This paragraph reports one TCR beta chain. The data stem from a study of shared T cell receptors in the human thymus. Assay used: immunoSEQ multiplex PCR; TCRdb lists only in-frame clones, some missing. The data hold 700,000 to 750,000 clones, with 70% to 90% observed a single time. Germline CDR1 reads SGHVS; CDR2 reads FQNEAQ. The CDR3 covers 14 residues. V lost 3 bases to trimming and J lost 1 base, with 9 bases between them. These data were likewise used in another study, on human thymus T cells. As that study records: Thymus pieces cut out during corrective heart surgery were the tissue that was used. Repertoires sampled from thymus and blood appeared biased in V and J gene usage.

The sequence was obtained from a girl in the first two years of life with a congenital heart defect. Sequenced input: thymocytes. The V and J genes are TRBV7-8 and TRBJ1-2; a possible D gene is TRBD1 (5 bases). The CDR3 region has the DNA TGTGCCAGCAGCTTGGGCAGGGATAACTATGGCTACACCTTC. Amino acids: CASSLGRDNYGYTF.